This note documents a single T cell receptor (beta chain) sequence. The clone's antigen remains unknown. It has no much larger one-base neighbor in the sample; base qualities were not kept. Collaborating institutions collected whole blood in K2EDTA tubes following their own protocols. For TCRbeta analysis, collaborator samples were shipped as frozen whole blood, as isolated PBMCs, or as DNA extracted from either sample type. The data derive from a study of blood T cell repertoires in COVID-19 (dated by TCRdb to about 2020). With respect to the entire study: Samples covering the acute and convalescent phases of COVID-19 were provided by collaborators in the United States, Italy and Spain. Where available, HLA class I and class II types were taken from metadata supplied by the sample provider and were not determined by assay-based typing. The repertoires were released in a freely available public database intended as a resource for research on the immune response to SARS-CoV-2. Nearly every sample came with metadata listing a de-identified subject ID, COVID-19 status, age in years and sex. The dataset comprised deeply sampled blood TCRbeta repertoires from subjects exposed to, actively infected with, or recovered from COVID-19. The material from the prospective study consisted of cDNA or gDNA derived from T cells, B-cell-depleted T cells, or PBMCs. Samples came from the ongoing ImmuneRACE study (first 160 participants) plus 1,254 subjects from 6 global collaborators.

Broad study findings and their caveats: The quantity of clinical and demographic metadata differed by source and by participant and was supplied without curation.

The immunoSEQ Assay, a bias-controlled multiplex PCR, was used to amplify TCRbeta CDR3 regions from genomic DNA. Processing in the source paper ran as follows. The number of nucleated cells in each sample was estimated from the amplification of reference gene primers within the assay. To quantify the absolute abundance of each unique TCRbeta CDR3 rearrangement, sequence reads were collapsed and filtered. For each sample, productive Simpson clonality was calculated as the square root of Simpson's diversity index over productive rearrangements. As stored in TCRdb, this immuneACCESS dataset retains in-frame rearrangements with V and J assigned. A fraction of the clones does not appear; measured against another copy, unresolved V genes explain less than half of the discrepancy, and the remainder lacks a known reason. V and J calls and clone size are copied from that table; D and trimming were computed from the DNA. This sample comprises some 100,000 clones, approximately 87% of them detected only once. The ten largest make up 6% to 7% of the sample.

Sequenced: peripheral blood. The sequence came from a woman aged 50 to 65 with acute or convalescent COVID-19.

The DNA sequence follows: TGTGCCAGCAGGCTAGGGGGCAACTATGGCTACACCTTC. It codes for CASRLGGNYGYTF. The chain was built from TRBV12-3 or TRBV12-4 and TRBJ1-2; TRBD1 agrees with 7 junctional bases. The CDR3 measures 13 amino acids from cysteine to phenylalanine. The DNA shown is the 39-base CDR3, in frame from base 1. V ends up 6 bases short and J 2 bases short, with an unmatched junction base count of 3.